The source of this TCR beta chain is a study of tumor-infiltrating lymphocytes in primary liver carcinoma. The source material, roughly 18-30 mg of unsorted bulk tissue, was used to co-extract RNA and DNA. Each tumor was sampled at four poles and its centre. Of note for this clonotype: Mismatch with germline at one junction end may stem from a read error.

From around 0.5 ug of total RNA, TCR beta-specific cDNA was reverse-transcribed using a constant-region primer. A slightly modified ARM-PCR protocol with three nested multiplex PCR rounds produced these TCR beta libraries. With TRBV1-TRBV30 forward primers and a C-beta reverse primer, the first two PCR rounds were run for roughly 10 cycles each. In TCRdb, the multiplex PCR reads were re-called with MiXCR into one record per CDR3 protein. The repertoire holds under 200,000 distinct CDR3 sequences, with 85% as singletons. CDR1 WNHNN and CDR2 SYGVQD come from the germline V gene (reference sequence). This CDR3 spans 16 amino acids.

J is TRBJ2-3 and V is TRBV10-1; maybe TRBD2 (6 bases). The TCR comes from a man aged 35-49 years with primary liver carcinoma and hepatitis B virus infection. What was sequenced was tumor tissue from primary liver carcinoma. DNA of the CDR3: TGCGCCAGCAGTGAGCGAGGACGGGACTCCAGAGATTCGCAGTATTTT. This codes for CASSERGRDSRDSQYF.